The clone carrying this TCR beta chain was counted once. The source of the sample is a study of blood T cell repertoires in COVID-19. This CDR3 comprises 15 residues. V gave up 4 bases and J gave up 1 base, with 17 bases separating them. In germline, CDR1 is SQVTM, CDR2 ANQGSEA. Profiled with immunoSEQ multiplex PCR; TCRdb holds only in-frame clones, not every one. The table lists around 97,000 clones, about 89% of them singletons. Sequenced sample: peripheral blood. The chain recombines TRBV29-1 with TRBJ2-7; D might be TRBD1 (7 bases). The source of this sequence is a human donor in a cohort sampled during active COVID-19. CDR3 residues: CSVVGGQLTSYEQYF. As DNA, the CDR3 is TGCAGCGTTGTGGGGGGACAGCTAACTTCCTACGAGCAGTACTTC.